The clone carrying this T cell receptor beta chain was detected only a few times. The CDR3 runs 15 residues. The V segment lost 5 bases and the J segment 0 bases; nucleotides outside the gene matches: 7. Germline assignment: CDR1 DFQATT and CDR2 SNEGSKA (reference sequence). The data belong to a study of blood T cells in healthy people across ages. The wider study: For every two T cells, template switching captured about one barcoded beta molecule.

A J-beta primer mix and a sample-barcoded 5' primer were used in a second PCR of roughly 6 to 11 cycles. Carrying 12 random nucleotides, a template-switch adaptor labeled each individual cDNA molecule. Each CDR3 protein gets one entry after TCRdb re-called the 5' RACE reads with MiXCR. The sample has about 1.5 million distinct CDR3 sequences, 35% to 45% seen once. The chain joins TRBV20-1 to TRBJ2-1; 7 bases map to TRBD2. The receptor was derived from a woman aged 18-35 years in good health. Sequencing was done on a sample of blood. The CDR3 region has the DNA TGCAGTGCTCCGGAGCGGGGCGGCTCCTACAATGAGCAGTTCTTC. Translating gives CSAPERGGSYNEQFF.